This is a list of T cell receptor beta chains from one sample in a study of PD-1 blockade in classical Hodgkin lymphoma. Using immunoSEQ multiplex PCR, the repertoire was profiled, and TCRdb retains in-frame clones only, with some absent. The sample holds roughly 29,000 clones; roughly 80% are singletons and the top ten take around 0.6%. Specimen: CD4+ T cells from blood, collected before the fourth cycle of nivolumab. All receptors derive from a human donor with classical Hodgkin lymphoma. The conserved cysteine and the conserved F or W are not part of the CDR3 here.

>TRBV7-7|TRBJ2-5
ASSLAIGDQETQY
>TRBV18|TRBJ1-1
ASSPSGRGYNTEAF
>TRBV4-1|TRBJ2-1
ASSRGGLALLYNEQF
>TRBV25-1|TRBJ2-4
ASSATGQNIQY
>TRBV2|TRBJ1-1
ASKRLLNTEAF
>TRBV28|TRBJ2-3
ASSSPGLAGGQGTQY
>TRBV9|TRBJ2-3
ASSVVPEGDTQY
>TRBV6-1|TRBJ2-7
ASVGLSYEQY
>TRBV30|TRBJ2-1
AWSTSAFYNEQF
>TRBV29-1|TRBJ2-1
SVPTGQSYNEQF
>TRBV18|TRBJ2-5
ASSLAPTSGGRETQY
>TRBV19|TRBJ2-1
ASSGRTSGSWNEQF
>TRBV13|TRBJ1-6
ASSLDRGNSPLH
>TRBV5-1|TRBJ2-3
ASSAPLAGGQTDTQY
>TRBV28|TRBJ1-4
ASSLRPGATNEKLF
>TRBV7-9|TRBJ2-3
ASSLVEGGAQY
>TRBV5-8|TRBJ2-4
ASGRLGTGRPKNIQY
>TRBV6-1|TRBJ1-5
ASSDVRDSNQPQH
>TRBV5-1|TRBJ2-3
ASSYGTSGTDTQY
>TRBV6-6|TRBJ2-1
ASIPRGGGYNEQF
>TRBV28|TRBJ2-7
ASSLFVSLDAYEQY
>TRBV15|TRBJ2-3
ATRGEFGTILTDTQY
>TRBV7-8|TRBJ2-2
ASRIVGGSTGELF
>TRBV11-2|TRBJ2-2
ASQKLPPTGELF
>TRBV6-5|TRBJ1-3
ASSPDRGPVNTIY
>TRBV23-1|TRBJ2-6
ASACGDREASGANVLT
>TRBV10-3|TRBJ2-5
AISGPGQETQY
>TRBV5-1|TRBJ1-1
ASSFGRAANTEAF
>TRBV4-1|TRBJ1-5
ASSQLETDSRKPQH
>TRBV4-1|TRBJ2-1
ASSLPTGTSFHEQF
>TRBV7-9|TRBJ1-4
ASSPGQWGTNEKLF
>TRBV10-3|TRBJ2-7
AISERRDYEQY
>TRBV5-1|TRBJ2-7
ASSLDLPGTGLAEQY
>TRBV10-3|TRBJ2-3
AISGGEPTQY
>TRBV5-4|TRBJ2-7
ASSSQSVTRSYEQY
>TRBV28|TRBJ1-1
ATLGDLNTEAF
>TRBV6-5|TRBJ2-7
ASSYGTSGEQY
>TRBV2|TRBJ2-7
ASSQFTTGGFDEQY
>TRBV2|TRBJ1-6
ASSLDGARSSPLH
>TRBV18|TRBJ1-2
ASSPPGPGQGTSGYT
>TRBV27|TRBJ1-6
ASRDGIYSPLH
>TRBV2|TRBJ1-4
ASSDSRSNEKLF
>TRBV25-1|TRBJ1-1
ASSEPDGGKATTEAF